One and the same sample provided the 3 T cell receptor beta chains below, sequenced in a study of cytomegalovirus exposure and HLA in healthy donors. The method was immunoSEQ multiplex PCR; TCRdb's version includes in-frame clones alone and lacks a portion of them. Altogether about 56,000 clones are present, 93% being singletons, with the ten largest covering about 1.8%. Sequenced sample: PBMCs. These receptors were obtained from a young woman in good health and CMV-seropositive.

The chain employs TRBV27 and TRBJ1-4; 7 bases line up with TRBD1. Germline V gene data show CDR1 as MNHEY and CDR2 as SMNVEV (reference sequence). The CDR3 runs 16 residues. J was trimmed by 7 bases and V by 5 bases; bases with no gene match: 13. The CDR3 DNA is TGTGCCAGCAGTCCGCAACTACAGGGGTGGTCTGAAAAACTGTTTTTT. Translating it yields CASSPQLQGWSEKLFF. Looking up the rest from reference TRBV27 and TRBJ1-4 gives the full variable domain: EAQVTQNPRYLITVTGKKLTVTCSQNMNHEYMSWYRQDPGLGLRQIYYSMNVEVTDKGDVPEGYKVSRKEKRNFPLILESPSPNQTSLYFCASSPQLQGWSEKLFFGSGTQLSVL.

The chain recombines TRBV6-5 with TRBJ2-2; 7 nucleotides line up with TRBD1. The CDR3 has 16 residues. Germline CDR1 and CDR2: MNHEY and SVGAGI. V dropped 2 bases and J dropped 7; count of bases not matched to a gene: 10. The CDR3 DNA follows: TGTGCCAGCAGTTACGCTCCGACAGGGCGTGTCGGGGAGCTGTTTTTT. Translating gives CASSYAPTGRVGELFF.

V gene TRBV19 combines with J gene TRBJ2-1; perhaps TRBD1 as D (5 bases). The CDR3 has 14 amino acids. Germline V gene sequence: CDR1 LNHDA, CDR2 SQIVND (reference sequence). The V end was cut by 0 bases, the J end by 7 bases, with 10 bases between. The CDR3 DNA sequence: TGTGCCAGTAGTATAGACCGACAGAATAATGAGCAGTTCTTC. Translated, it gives CASSIDRQNNEQFF.